This T cell receptor (beta chain) was sequenced for a study of OX40 agonist ivuxolimab in advanced cancers. The overall study: An agonistic human IgG2 monoclonal antibody against OX40 (CD134) was given. Mean age roughly 65 years, range roughly 23 to 79; around 80% male. Findings of the study overall: Clonal expansion by week 6 occurred in CD4+ and CD8+ blood T cells (at 0.1 to 3.0 mg/kg).

The data were produced by immunoSEQ multiplex PCR, yet TCRdb's version contains in-frame clones alone and is incomplete. There are 80,000 to 100,000 clones in the sample; approximately 90% occur only once, and roughly 0.5% lies in the top ten. The CDR3 is 17 residues long. Deletions cut 4 bases from V and 4 bases from J, with 21 bases between. Per germline, CDR1 SEHNR and CDR2 FQNEAQ (reference sequence). Excluded were patients having autoimmune disease history or systemic immunosuppression. As regards this clone: Antigen: not known.

The chain joins TRBV7-9 to TRBJ2-3, with D possibly matching TRBD2 (7 bases). The sequence was collected from an adult with an advanced solid tumor such as melanoma, head and neck, liver or kidney cancer. Sequencing used CD4+ or CD8+ T cells sorted from blood, obtained in a trial of the OX40 agonist ivuxolimab. CDR3 in amino acids: CASSSQGGGAPSDTQYF. The CDR3 DNA follows: TGTGCCAGCAGCTCCCAGGGTGGGGGGGCCCCCTCAGATACGCAGTATTTT.